This section outlines one T cell receptor (beta chain) sequence together with its context. Its antigen is undetermined. Some clones are missing from TCRdb's copy, which holds only in-frame ones; the method was immunoSEQ multiplex PCR. The table shows 120,000 to 150,000 clones, with 78% occurring only once. Exposure to brentuximab vedotin varied, and each patient had relapsed following autologous stem cell transplantation. Best overall response was complete response, partial response or progressive disease in these relapsed/refractory classical Hodgkin lymphoma patients. CDR1 and CDR2 (germline): MNHNS, SASEGT. Trimming cost V 5 bases and J 2 bases, with 9 bases left between them. This CDR3 has 13 residues. This entry is derived from a study of PD-1 blockade in classical Hodgkin lymphoma. Whole-study context: Patients were treated with nivolumab at 3 mg/kg, and this was given intravenously every 2 weeks.

Whole-study findings and limits: Partial responders and progressors had significantly lower baseline TCR diversity. It was reported that newly diagnosed patients had less baseline TCR diversity than healthy donors.

V is TRBV6-1 and J is TRBJ1-1; possible D gene TRBD1, 5 bases. The receptor was isolated from a human donor with classical Hodgkin lymphoma. Specimen: peripheral blood mononuclear cells (PBMCs), collected before the second cycle of nivolumab. The CDR3 loop reads CASSLRGNTEAFF. CDR3 nucleotides: TGTGCCAGCAGTCTTCGGGGCAACACTGAAGCTTTCTTT.